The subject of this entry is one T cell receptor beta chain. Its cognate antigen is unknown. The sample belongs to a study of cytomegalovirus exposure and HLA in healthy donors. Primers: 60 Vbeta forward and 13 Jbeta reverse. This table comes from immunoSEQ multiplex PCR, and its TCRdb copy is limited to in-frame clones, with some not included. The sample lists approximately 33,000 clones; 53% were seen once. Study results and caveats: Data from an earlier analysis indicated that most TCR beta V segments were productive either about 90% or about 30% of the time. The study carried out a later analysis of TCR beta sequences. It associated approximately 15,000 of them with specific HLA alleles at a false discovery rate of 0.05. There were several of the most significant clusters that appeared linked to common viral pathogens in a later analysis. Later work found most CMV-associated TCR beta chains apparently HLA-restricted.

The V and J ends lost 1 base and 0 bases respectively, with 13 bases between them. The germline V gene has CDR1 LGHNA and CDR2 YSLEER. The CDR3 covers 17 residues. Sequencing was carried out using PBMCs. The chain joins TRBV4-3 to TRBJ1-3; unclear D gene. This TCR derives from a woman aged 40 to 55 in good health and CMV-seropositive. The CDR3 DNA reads TGCGCCAGCAGCCAAGGCCTTGGGAGCTACTCTGGAAACACCATATATTTT. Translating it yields CASSQGLGSYSGNTIYF.